The present T cell receptor beta chain was sequenced within a study of tumor-infiltrating lymphocytes in primary liver carcinoma (dated by TCRdb to about 2017). Context from the whole study: Of the five patients (three men and two women, aged 30 to 69 years), four had hepatocellular carcinoma and one had combined HCC and intrahepatic cholangiocarcinoma. For each liver tumor, the study sampled five regions along with adjacent normal tissue and blood, and applied TCRbeta repertoire sequencing, expression microarrays and whole-exome sequencing. A total of roughly 35 specimens from 5 patients went through TCRbeta repertoire sequencing, namely 25 tumor regions, 5 adjacent noncancerous liver tissues and 5 peripheral blood samples. Technical replicate repertoires showed high reproducibility, with mean shared-clone rates around 0.9 and correlation coefficients above 0.95. Tumors of the five patients were stage T1-T3 N0M0 with maximum diameters of roughly 4.2 to 11 cm. Each sample produced about 3.5 to 7.13 million productive TCRbeta reads, and read depth showed no significant difference between tissue types. The paper as a whole reports these results and caveats: Comparison of CD4+ and CD8+ T cell repertoires was precluded by the use of bulk unsorted samples. Compared with blood, tumors had a significantly larger share of the repertoire taken up by the top 250 clones (p = 0.039). Repertoire overlap was found to be higher between tumor regions (mean around 35%) than between tumor-adjacent (roughly 17%) or tumor-blood (about 15%) pairs, consistent with antigen-driven expansion. The study included only five or six patients, and the authors note findings should be validated in a larger study. Only the TCR beta chain was sequenced, so true repertoire diversity is likely underestimated because unpaired alpha chains were not captured.

CDR1 and CDR2, per the germline V gene, are SGHDN and FVKESK. The junction shows trimming of 6 bases on V and 13 bases on J, plus 13 bases between the germline ends. From cysteine to phenylalanine, the CDR3 is 12 amino acids long. Kept here is only the CDR3 DNA, which spans 36 bases and is read in frame from base 1. Total RNA and DNA were co-extracted from around 18-30 mg of bulk tissue with the AllPrep DNA/RNA mini kit, without cell sorting. Surgical resection was performed in China between late 2015 and early 2016 on a handful of patients with histopathologically diagnosed primary liver carcinoma. At the time of sampling, the patients were treatment-naive and had chronic HBV infection. Fresh tumor and adjacent tissue pieces were bisected; one half was stored in RNAlater at -80°C, the other sent for histology. A constant-region primer and ProtoScript II reverse transcriptase were used to reverse-transcribe TCRbeta-specific cDNA from around 480 ng total RNA. TCRbeta libraries were built with three nested multiplex PCR rounds, a slightly modified ARM-PCR procedure. Multiplex TRBV1-TRBV30 forward primers and a Cbeta reverse primer were used in the first two PCR rounds, each of which was run for approximately 9 cycles. Sample barcodes and Illumina adapters were attached in a final 25-cycle PCR using Deep VentR polymerase. Before sequencing, amplicons between 200 and 500 bp were purified from gel using a QIAquick gel extraction kit. An Illumina HiSeq 2500 was used to sequence the TCRbeta amplicons with 250-bp paired-end reads. The published analysis was carried out like this. Reads were quality-trimmed with Trimmomatic v0.33, and paired reads were merged with FLASH v1.2.11 to recover full CDR3 sequences. MiGEC v1.2.1b assigned V, D and J germline segments to the rearranged TCRbeta sequences. Clonotype statistics, along with Shannon-Wiener diversity indices, were calculated using VDJtools v1.0.0. Except for diversity analysis, only the 250 most abundant clonotypes of each sample were used in subsequent analyses to reduce sampling bias. Starting from the raw public reads, TCRdb applied fastp trimming at Q25, assembled clones with MiXCR and retained in-frame beta chains. Entries that share a CDR3 protein sequence are merged under the most common genes and DNA. These V and J calls derive from TCRdb rather than the authors' analysis. The sample table shows about 96,000 distinct CDR3 sequences, and just under 70% are seen once. The ten largest account for 27% of the sample.

Of note for this clonotype: Its antigen remains undetermined. A much larger clone lies a single base off, so this may be a read error.

This TCR was sampled from a man aged 40-49 years with primary liver carcinoma and hepatitis B virus infection. Sequenced material: tumor-adjacent normal liver tissue. The chain is made from TRBV14 and TRBJ1-6, with the D gene not clear enough to name. The DNA is TGTGCCAGCAGGACGGGCACGAAGCCCCTCCACTTT. This is translated as CASRTGTKPLHF.